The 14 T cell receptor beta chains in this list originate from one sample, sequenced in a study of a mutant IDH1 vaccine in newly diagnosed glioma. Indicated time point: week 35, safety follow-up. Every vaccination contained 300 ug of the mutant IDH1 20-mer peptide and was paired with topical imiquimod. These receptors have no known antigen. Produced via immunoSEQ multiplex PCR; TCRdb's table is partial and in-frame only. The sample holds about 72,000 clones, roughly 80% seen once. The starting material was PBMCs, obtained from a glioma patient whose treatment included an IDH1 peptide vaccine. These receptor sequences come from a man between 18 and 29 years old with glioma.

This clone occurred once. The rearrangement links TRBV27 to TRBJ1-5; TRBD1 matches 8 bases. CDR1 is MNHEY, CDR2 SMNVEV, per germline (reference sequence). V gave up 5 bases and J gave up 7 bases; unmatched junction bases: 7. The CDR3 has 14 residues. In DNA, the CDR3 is TGTGCCAGCAGTCCTACAGGGGGTTGGCAGCCCCAGCATTTT. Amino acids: CASSPTGGWQPQHF.

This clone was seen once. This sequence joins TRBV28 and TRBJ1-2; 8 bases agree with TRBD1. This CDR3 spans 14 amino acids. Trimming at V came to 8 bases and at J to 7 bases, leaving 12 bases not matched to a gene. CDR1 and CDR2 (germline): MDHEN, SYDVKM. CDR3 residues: CASSSTGERVGYTF. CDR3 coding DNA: TGTGCCAGCTCTTCGACAGGGGAGAGAGTTGGCTACACCTTC.

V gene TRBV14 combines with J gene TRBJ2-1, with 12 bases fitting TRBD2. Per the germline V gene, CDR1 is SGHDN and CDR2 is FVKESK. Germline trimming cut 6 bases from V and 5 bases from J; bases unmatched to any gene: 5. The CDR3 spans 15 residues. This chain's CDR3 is CASSRTSGEHNEQFF. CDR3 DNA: TGTGCCAGCAGTCGGACTAGCGGGGAGCACAATGAGCAGTTCTTC. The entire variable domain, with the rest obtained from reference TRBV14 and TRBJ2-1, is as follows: EAGVTQFPSHSVIEKGQTVTLRCDPISGHDNLYWYRRVMGKEIKFLLHFVKESKQDESGMPNNRFLAERTGGTYSTLKVQPAELEDSGVYFCASSRTSGEHNEQFFGPGTRLTVL.

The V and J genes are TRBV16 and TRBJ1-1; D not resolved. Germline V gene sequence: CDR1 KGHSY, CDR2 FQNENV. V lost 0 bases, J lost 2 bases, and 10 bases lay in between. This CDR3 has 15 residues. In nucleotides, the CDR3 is TGTGCCAGCAGCCAATCCCGGGTACGAAACACTGAAGCTTTCTTT. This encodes CASSQSRVRNTEAFF.

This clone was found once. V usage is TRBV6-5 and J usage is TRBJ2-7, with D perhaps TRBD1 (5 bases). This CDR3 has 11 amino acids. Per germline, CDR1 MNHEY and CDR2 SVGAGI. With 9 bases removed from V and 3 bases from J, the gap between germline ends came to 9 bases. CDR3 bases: TGTGCCAGTGTAAGGGGCTACGAGCAGTACTTC. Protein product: CASVRGYEQYF.

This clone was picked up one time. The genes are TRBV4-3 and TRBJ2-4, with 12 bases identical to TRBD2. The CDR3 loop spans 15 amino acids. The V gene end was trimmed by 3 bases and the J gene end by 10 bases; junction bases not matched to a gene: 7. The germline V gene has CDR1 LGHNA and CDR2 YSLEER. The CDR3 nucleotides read TGCGCCAGCAGCCAGTCTGGGACTAGCGGGTGGATTCAGTACTTC. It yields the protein CASSQSGTSGWIQYF.

This CDR3 reads CASSPSNNEQFF. The CDR3 nucleotides are TGTGCCAGCTCACCTTCGAACAATGAGCAGTTCTTC. The chain links TRBV18 to TRBJ2-1; D gene uncertain. V lost 3 bases, J lost 5 bases, and 5 bases lay in between. The CDR3 runs 12 residues. The germline V gene has CDR1 KGHSH and CDR2 LQKENI.

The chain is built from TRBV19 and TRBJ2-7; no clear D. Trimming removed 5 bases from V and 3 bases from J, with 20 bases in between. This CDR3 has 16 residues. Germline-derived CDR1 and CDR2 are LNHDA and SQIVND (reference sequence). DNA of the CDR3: TGTGCCAGTAGTTCTTTTTCGGCTCAAGCTTTCTACGAGCAGTACTTC. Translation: CASSSFSAQAFYEQYF. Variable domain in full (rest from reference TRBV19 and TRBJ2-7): DGGITQSPKYLFRKEGQNVTLSCEQNLNHDAMYWYRQDPGQGLRLIYYSQIVNDFQKGDIAEGYSVSREKKESFPLTVTSAQKNPTAFYLCASSSFSAQAFYEQYFGPGTRLTVT.

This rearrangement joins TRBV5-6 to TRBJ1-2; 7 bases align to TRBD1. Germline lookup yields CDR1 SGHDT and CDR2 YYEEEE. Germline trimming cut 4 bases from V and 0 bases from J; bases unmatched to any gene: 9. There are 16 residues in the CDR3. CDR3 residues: CASSRQGPPTNYGYTF. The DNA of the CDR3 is TGTGCCAGCAGCCGACAGGGCCCGCCAACTAACTATGGCTACACCTTC.

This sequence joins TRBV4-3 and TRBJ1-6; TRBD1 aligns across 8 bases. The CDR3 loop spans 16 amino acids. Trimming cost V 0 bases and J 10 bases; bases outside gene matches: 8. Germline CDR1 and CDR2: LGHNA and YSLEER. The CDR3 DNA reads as TGCGCCAGCAGCCAAGATGTGTGGACAGGGCCCTCACCCCTCCACTTT. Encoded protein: CASSQDVWTGPSPLHF.

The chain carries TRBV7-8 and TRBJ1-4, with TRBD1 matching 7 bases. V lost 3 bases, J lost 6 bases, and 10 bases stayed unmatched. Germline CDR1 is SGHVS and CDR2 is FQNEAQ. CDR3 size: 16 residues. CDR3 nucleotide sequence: TGTGCCAGCAGCTTCAAACCCGGGACAGAGGATGAAAAACTGTTTTTT. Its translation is CASSFKPGTEDEKLFF. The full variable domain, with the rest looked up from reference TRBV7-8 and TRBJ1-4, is GAGVSQSPRYKVAKRGQDVALRCDPISGHVSLFWYQQALGQGPEFLTYFQNEAQLDKSGLPSDRFFAERPEGSVSTLKIQRTQQEDSAVYLCASSFKPGTEDEKLFFGSGTQLSVL.

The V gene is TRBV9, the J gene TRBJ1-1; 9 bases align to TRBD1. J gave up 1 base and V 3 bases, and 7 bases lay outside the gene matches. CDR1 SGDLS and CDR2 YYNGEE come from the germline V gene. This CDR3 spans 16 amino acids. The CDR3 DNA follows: TGTGCCAGCAGCGAGACAGGGGGGGAGTGGAACACTGAAGCTTTCTTT. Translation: CASSETGGEWNTEAFF.

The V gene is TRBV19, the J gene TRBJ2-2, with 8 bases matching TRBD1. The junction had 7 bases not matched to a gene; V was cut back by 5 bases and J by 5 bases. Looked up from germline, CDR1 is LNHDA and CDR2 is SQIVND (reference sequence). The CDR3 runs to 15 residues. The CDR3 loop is CASSGTGLTTGELFF. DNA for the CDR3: TGTGCCAGTAGTGGGACAGGCCTAACGACCGGGGAGCTGTTTTTT. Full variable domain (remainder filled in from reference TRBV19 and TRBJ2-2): DGGITQSPKYLFRKEGQNVTLSCEQNLNHDAMYWYRQDPGQGLRLIYYSQIVNDFQKGDIAEGYSVSREKKESFPLTVTSAQKNPTAFYLCASSGTGLTTGELFFGEGSRLTVL.

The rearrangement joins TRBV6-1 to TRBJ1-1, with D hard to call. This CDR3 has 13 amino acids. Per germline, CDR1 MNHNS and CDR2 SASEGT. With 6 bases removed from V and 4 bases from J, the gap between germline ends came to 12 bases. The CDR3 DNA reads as TGTGCCAGCAGCGCCACTAGCTCCACTGAAGCTTTCTTT. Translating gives CASSATSSTEAFF.